The following is a T cell receptor (beta chain) sequence with its context. These data come from a study of blood T cell repertoires in COVID-19. Sequenced by immunoSEQ multiplex PCR; TCRdb stores in-frame clones only, minus some. Of roughly 92,000 clones listed, approximately 86% are singletons. V lost 2 bases and J 7 bases, leaving 11 bases between the germline ends. The length of the CDR3 is 13 residues. CDR1 SGHNT and CDR2 YENEEA come from the germline V gene. J is TRBJ1-2 and V is TRBV11-3; possible D gene TRBD1, 5 bases. This TCR came from a man between 45 and 60 years old with acute or convalescent COVID-19. Sequencing was done on a sample of peripheral blood. CDR3 in amino acids: CASSLRQGGGYTF. Written as DNA, the CDR3 is TGTGCCAGCAGCTTACGGCAGGGTGGTGGCTACACCTTC.